These 10 T cell receptor beta chains came from one sample sequenced in a study of T cells expressing NK-cell markers. TCRdb reprocessed the 5' RACE reads, with one entry per CDR3 protein and no DNA. The listing records about 460,000 distinct CDR3 sequences. The specimen sequenced was blood T cells: a sorted CD56 or NKG2C T cell subset, CD4+ or CD8+ T cells, or bulk PBMC T cells (not recorded which). The receptors were gathered from a woman aged 50 to 60 in good health.

V gene TRBV4-1 combines with J gene TRBJ2-1. In germline, CDR1 is MGHRA, CDR2 YSYEKL. This CDR3 is built from 14 residues. CDR3 sequence: CASSPPDLRPEQFF.

V gene TRBV7-9 combines with J gene TRBJ1-2; the TCRdb call, TRBD1, lacks DNA for checking. The germline CDR1 and CDR2 sequences are SEHNR and FQNEAQ (reference sequence). This CDR3 is built from 13 residues. The CDR3 here is CASSLTGSRGYTF.

The V and J genes are TRBV11-2 and TRBJ1-4; the TCRdb call, TRBD1, lacks DNA for checking. The CDR3 sequence is 19 residues long. CDR1 SGHAT and CDR2 FQNNGV come from the germline V gene. Here the CDR3 reads CASSLAMSRGQVFGEKLFF.

The gene calls are TRBV20-1 and TRBJ2-3; TCRdb selects TRBD1, and the lack of DNA leaves this call unchecked. The CDR3 contains 15 residues. From germline, CDR1 is DFQATT and CDR2 SNEGSKA (reference sequence). This CDR3 reads CSARLPWAGSDTQYF.

The chain combines TRBV11-2 with TRBJ1-1; TCRdb's assignment of TRBD1 cannot be checked, as there is no DNA. Germline V gene data show CDR1 as SGHAT and CDR2 as FQNNGV. The CDR3 has 19 amino acids. The CDR3 protein is CASSLGGRQGAKLNTEAFF.

The chain combines TRBV6-4 with TRBJ2-3; TCRdb reports TRBD1, a call that lacks DNA to check it against. Germline V gene sequence: CDR1 MRHNA, CDR2 SNTAGT. The CDR3 is 15 residues long. CDR3 residues: CASRRTGHPTDTQYF.

The chain recombines TRBV13 with TRBJ2-1; TCRdb names TRBD2, which stays unverified in the absence of DNA. The CDR3 spans 18 residues. Germline V gene lookup returns CDR1 PRHDT and CDR2 FYEKMQ (reference sequence). CDR3 residues: CASSLGLRGSGTYNEQFF.

The gene calls are TRBV24-1 and TRBJ2-5. Germline CDR1 KGHDR, CDR2 SFDVKD. The CDR3 runs 16 residues. The chain's CDR3 is CATSDWSAGNQETQYF.

V is TRBV28 and J is TRBJ1-1; the D gene TCRdb calls, TRBD1, cannot be checked with no DNA. Germline CDR1 is MDHEN and CDR2 is SYDVKM. This CDR3 has 15 residues. CDR3 residues: CASSRRGGGSTEAFF.

V gene TRBV20-1 combines with J gene TRBJ2-4; checking the TCRdb D call of TRBD2 is not possible without DNA. Per germline, CDR1 DFQATT and CDR2 SNEGSKA (reference sequence). This CDR3 is 19 amino acids long. The chain's CDR3 is CSATGTGVAGGSAKNIQYF.